The 14 T cell receptor beta chains in this list originate from one sample, sequenced in a study of shared T cell receptors in the human thymus. Repertoires were generated with immunoSEQ multiplex PCR, while TCRdb's copy carries only in-frame clones and drops some. The data hold roughly 550,000 clones, with around three quarters observed a single time. This sample also appeared in a second study, on human thymus T cells.

The sequenced material came from thymocytes. The receptors here all came from a boy younger than two with a congenital heart defect.

This chain uses TRBV29-1 with TRBJ2-1; 16 bases line up with TRBD2. Per germline, CDR1 SQVTM and CDR2 ANQGSEA. J gave up 3 bases and V 4 bases, and 9 bases lay outside the gene matches. This CDR3 comprises 18 residues. CDR3 region: CSVGEGLAGGTLYNEQFF. The CDR3, as DNA: TGCAGCGTTGGCGAGGGACTAGCGGGAGGGACCCTCTACAATGAGCAGTTCTTC.

This clone was counted a few times. The rearrangement joins TRBV7-9 to TRBJ2-5; 7 bases agree with TRBD1. V was pared by 3 bases and J by 1 base, with 2 bases of the junction left unmatched. CDR1 and CDR2 from the germline V gene are SEHNR and FQNEAQ (reference sequence). The CDR3 is 14 residues long. DNA of the CDR3: TGTGCCAGCAGCTTCGCAGGGGGCCAAGAGACCCAGTACTTC. Its protein product is CASSFAGGQETQYF. Full variable domain (missing parts from reference TRBV7-9 and TRBJ2-5): DTGVSQNPRHKITKRGQNVTFRCDPISEHNRLYWYRQTLGQGPEFLTYFQNEAQLEKSRLLSDRFSAERPKGSFSTLEIQRTEQGDSAMYLCASSFAGGQETQYFGPGTRLLVL.

The chain couples TRBV5-8 to TRBJ1-4, with 8 bases lining up with TRBD1. CDR1 and CDR2 from the germline V gene are SGHTS and YDEGEE. The CDR3 has 14 residues. V lost 3 bases to trimming and J lost 8 bases; unmatched junction nucleotides: 6. In DNA, the CDR3 is TGTGCCAGCAGCTCCGGACAGGGTGTAGAAAAACTGTTTTTT. Its translation: CASSSGQGVEKLFF.

V and J are TRBV30 and TRBJ2-4; 11 bases map to TRBD2. Germline-derived CDR1 and CDR2 are GTSNPN and SVGIG (reference sequence). There are 18 residues in the CDR3. V dropped 3 bases and J dropped 1; count of bases not matched to a gene: 11. CDR3 DNA: TGTGCCTGGAGGATGACTAGCGGGATTGGGGGGGCCAAAAACATTCAGTACTTC. This encodes CAWRMTSGIGGAKNIQYF.

The chain links TRBV19 to TRBJ1-5, with D hard to call. CDR1 is LNHDA, CDR2 SQIVND, per germline (reference sequence). Trimming shortened V by 5 bases and J by 0 bases, and 5 bases separated the two germline ends. This CDR3 is 13 amino acids long. In nucleotides, the CDR3 is TGTGCCAGTAGTCCGGTTAGCAATCAGCCCCAGCATTTT. Its protein product is CASSPVSNQPQHF.

This clone was recorded only once. V gene TRBV6-1 combines with J gene TRBJ2-1; TRBD2 aligns across 10 bases. Germline V CDR1 and CDR2: MNHNS, SASEGT. J lost 8 bases, V lost 5 bases, and 9 bases had no gene match. The CDR3 is 15 residues long. The CDR3 protein is CASSSPGLARYEQFF. The CDR3 nucleotides are TGTGCCAGCAGTTCTCCGGGACTAGCGAGGTATGAGCAGTTCTTC.

The gene calls are TRBV28 and TRBJ1-1, with 8 positions matching TRBD1. The CDR3 spans 16 residues. V was pared by 4 bases and J by 1 base, with 8 bases of the junction left unmatched. In germline, CDR1 is MDHEN, CDR2 SYDVKM. CDR3 sequence (DNA): TGTGCCAGCAGTTCGCGCCGACAGGGGAAGAACACTGAAGCTTTCTTT. As protein: CASSSRRQGKNTEAFF.

The chain is built from TRBV5-1 and TRBJ2-5; D may be TRBD2 (5 bases). The CDR3 is 15 amino acids. Germline values: CDR1 SGHRS, CDR2 YFSETQ. V shed 4 bases and J shed 3 bases, with 16 bases lying between them. The DNA for the CDR3 is TGCGCCAGCAGCGGGGAGCCCCCGGGGAAAGAGACCCAGTACTTC. Translated: CASSGEPPGKETQYF.

This clone was counted between two and nine times. V usage is TRBV7-2 and J usage is TRBJ2-2; D perhaps matches TRBD1 (6 bases). The CDR3 loop spans 15 amino acids. Trimming left V 5 bases short and J 7 bases short, with 17 bases between. Germline CDR1 SGHTA, CDR2 FQGNSA. Here the CDR3 reads CASSTEDRQIGELFF. In DNA form, the CDR3 reads TGTGCCAGCAGCACCGAGGACAGACAGATCGGGGAGCTGTTTTTT.

The chain carries TRBV29-1 and TRBJ2-1; 7 nucleotides align to TRBD2. CDR1 and CDR2 from the germline V gene are SQVTM and ANQGSEA. CDR3 length: 14 residues. The V gene end was trimmed by 6 bases and the J gene end by 2 bases; junction bases not matched to a gene: 7. The CDR3 DNA follows: TGCAGCGTCACCCGGGACTATCCCTACAATGAGCAGTTCTTC. Amino acid sequence: CSVTRDYPYNEQFF.

In its sample, this clone was seen once. J is TRBJ2-7 and V is TRBV7-8, with D perhaps TRBD2 (5 bases). This CDR3 has 15 amino acids. Per germline, CDR1 SGHVS and CDR2 FQNEAQ. Trimming cost V 2 bases and J 0 bases, with 11 bases left between them. The CDR3 reads CASSLLSGRSYEQYF. The CDR3 DNA is TGTGCCAGCAGCTTACTCAGCGGACGCTCCTACGAGCAGTACTTC.

This clone was observed a handful of times. The chain uses TRBV19 and TRBJ1-1, with 7 bases lining up with TRBD1. Germline CDR1 and CDR2: LNHDA and SQIVND (reference sequence). This CDR3 is 15 amino acids long. J lost 1 base, V lost 8 bases, and 10 bases had no gene match. The CDR3 sequence: CASRPRQGGNTEAFF. The DNA of the CDR3 is TGTGCCAGTCGACCGCGACAGGGTGGGAACACTGAAGCTTTCTTT.

The chain is built from TRBV4-3 and TRBJ2-2; 8 nucleotides agree with TRBD2. The trim removed 6 bases at V and 2 bases at J, leaving 5 bases unmatched. The germline CDR1 and CDR2 sequences are LGHNA and YSLEER. There are 15 residues in the CDR3. In DNA form, the CDR3 reads TGCGCCAGCAGGCAGACTAGCGCAAACACCGGGGAGCTGTTTTTT. It yields the protein CASRQTSANTGELFF.

The V and J genes are TRBV9 and TRBJ2-7; 9 bases align to TRBD2. Per the germline V gene, CDR1 is SGDLS and CDR2 is YYNGEE. The ends lost 0 bases at V and 1 base at J; junction bases unmatched: 8. This CDR3 has 17 amino acids. The CDR3 region is CASSVGLAGLSSYEQYF. CDR3 bases: TGTGCCAGCAGCGTAGGGCTAGCGGGACTTTCTTCCTACGAGCAGTACTTC.